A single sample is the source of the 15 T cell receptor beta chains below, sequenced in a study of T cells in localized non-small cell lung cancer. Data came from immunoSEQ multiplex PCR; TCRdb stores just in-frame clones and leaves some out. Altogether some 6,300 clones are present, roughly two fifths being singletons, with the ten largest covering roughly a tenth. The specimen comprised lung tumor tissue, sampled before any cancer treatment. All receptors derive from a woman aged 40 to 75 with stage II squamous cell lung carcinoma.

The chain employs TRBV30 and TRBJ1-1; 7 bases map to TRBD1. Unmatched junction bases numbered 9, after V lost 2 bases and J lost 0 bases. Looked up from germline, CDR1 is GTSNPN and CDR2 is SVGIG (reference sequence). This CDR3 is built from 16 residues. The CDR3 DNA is TGTGCCTGGAGTCCGGGACAGAGAATAATGAACACTGAAGCTTTCTTT. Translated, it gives CAWSPGQRIMNTEAFF.

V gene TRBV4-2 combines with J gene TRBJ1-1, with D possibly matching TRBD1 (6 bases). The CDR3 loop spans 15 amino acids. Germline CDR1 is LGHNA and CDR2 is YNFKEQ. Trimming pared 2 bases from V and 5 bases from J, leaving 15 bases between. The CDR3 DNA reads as TGTGCCAGCAGCCAACCACAGGGAATTGTAACTGAAGCTTTCTTT. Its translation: CASSQPQGIVTEAFF.

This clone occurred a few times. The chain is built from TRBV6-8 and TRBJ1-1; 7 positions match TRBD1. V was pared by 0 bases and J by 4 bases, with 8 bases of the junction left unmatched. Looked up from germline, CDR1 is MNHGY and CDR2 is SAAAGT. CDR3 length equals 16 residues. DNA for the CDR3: TGTGCCAGCAGTTACTCCGCGGCAGGGGGTCCCACTGAAGCTTTCTTT. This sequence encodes CASSYSAAGGPTEAFF.

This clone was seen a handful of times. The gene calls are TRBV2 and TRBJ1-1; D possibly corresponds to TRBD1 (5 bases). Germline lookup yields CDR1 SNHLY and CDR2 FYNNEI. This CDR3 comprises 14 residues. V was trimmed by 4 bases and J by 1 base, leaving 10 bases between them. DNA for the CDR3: TGTGCCAGCAGTGTAGACAGAGCGAACACTGAAGCTTTCTTT. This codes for CASSVDRANTEAFF.

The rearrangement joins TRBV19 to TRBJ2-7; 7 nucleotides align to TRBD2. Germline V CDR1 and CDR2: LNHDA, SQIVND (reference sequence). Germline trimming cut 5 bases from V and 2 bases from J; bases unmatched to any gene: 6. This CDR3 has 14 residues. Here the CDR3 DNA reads TGTGCCAGTAGTGTGCGACTAGCAACCTACGAGCAGTACTTC. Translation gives CASSVRLATYEQYF.

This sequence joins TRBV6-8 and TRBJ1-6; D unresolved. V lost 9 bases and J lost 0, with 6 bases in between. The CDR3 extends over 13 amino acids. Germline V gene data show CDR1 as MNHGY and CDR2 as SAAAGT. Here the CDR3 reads CASRGSYNSPLHF. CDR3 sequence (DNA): TGTGCCAGTCGGGGCTCCTATAATTCACCCCTCCACTTT.

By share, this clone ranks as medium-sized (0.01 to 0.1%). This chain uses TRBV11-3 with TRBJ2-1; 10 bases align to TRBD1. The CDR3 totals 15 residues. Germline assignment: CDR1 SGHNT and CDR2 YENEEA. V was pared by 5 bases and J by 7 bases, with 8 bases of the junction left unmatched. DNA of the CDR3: TGTGCCAGCAGCCGGGGACAGGGGCGCCGGAATGAGCAGTTCTTC. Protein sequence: CASSRGQGRRNEQFF.

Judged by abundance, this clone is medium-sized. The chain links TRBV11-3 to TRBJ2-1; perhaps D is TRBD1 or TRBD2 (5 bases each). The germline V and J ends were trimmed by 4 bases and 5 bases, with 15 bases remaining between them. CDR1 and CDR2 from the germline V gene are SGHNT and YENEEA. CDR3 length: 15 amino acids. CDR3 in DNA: TGTGCCAGCAGCTCGGCCGGGACCACAAACAATGAGCAGTTCTTC. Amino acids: CASSSAGTTNNEQFF.

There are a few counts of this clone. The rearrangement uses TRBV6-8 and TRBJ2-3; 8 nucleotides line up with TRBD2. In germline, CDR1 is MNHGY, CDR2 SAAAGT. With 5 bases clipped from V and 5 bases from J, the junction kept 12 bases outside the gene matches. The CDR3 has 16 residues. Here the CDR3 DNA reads TGTGCCAGCAGTCAAACGAGCGGGAGTTGGGGAGATACGCAGTATTTT. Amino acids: CASSQTSGSWGDTQYF.

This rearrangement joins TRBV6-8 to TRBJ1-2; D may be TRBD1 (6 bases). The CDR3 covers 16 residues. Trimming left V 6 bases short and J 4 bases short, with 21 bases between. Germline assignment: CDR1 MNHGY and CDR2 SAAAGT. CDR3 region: CASSAYIRGNSYGYTF. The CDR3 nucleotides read TGTGCCAGCAGCGCTTATATCAGGGGAAATAGCTATGGCTACACCTTC.

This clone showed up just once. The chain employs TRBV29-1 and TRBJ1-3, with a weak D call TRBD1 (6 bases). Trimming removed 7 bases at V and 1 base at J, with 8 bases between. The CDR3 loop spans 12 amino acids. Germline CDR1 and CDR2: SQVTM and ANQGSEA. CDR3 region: CSATGSGNTIYF. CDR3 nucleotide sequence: TGCAGCGCTACAGGGTCTGGAAACACCATATATTTT.

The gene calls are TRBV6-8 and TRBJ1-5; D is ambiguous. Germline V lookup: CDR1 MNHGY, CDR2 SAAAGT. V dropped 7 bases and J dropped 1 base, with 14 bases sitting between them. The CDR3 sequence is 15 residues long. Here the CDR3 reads CASTSMAPSNQPQHF. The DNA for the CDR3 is TGTGCCAGCACTTCGATGGCCCCAAGCAATCAGCCCCAGCATTTT.

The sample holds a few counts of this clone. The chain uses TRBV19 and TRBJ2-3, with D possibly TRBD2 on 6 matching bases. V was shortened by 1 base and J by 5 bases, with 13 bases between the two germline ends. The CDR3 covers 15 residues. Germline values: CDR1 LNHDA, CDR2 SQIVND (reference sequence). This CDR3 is CASSIVEGAGDTQYF. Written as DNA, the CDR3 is TGTGCCAGTAGTATAGTGGAGGGAGCAGGAGATACGCAGTATTTT. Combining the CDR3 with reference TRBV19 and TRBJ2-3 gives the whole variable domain DGGITQSPKYLFRKEGQNVTLSCEQNLNHDAMYWYRQDPGQGLRLIYYSQIVNDFQKGDIAEGYSVSREKKESFPLTVTSAQKNPTAFYLCASSIVEGAGDTQYFGPGTRLTVL.

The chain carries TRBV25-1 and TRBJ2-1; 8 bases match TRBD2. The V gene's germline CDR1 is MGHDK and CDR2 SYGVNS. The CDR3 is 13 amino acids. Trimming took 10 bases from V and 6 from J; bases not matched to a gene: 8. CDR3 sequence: CAISGGAFNEQFF. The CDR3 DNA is TGTGCCATCTCGGGGGGGGCCTTCAATGAGCAGTTCTTC.

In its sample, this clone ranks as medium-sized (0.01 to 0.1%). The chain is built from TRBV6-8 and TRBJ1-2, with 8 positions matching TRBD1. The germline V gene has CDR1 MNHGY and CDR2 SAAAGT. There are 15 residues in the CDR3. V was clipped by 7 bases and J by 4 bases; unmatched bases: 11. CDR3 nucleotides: TGTGCCAGCAATCCAACAGGGGGGAGCCTCTATGGCTACACCTTC. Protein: CASNPTGGSLYGYTF.